The source of this TCR beta chain is a study of immune heterogeneity within non-small cell lung tumors. Study-wide results and caveats: Tumor sites within a patient were found to share identical dominant CDR3 beta clonotypes, and site-unique high-frequency clones were also present.

Trimming took 8 bases from V and 5 from J; bases not matched to a gene: 7. Germline V lookup: CDR1 SNHLY, CDR2 FYNNEI. The CDR3 totals 13 residues. Genomic DNA from bulk tumor acted as the template, and roughly 0.55 ug was loaded per sample. In surgery, several biopsies were collected from each primary tumor at widely spaced sites. These patients got curative surgery after being newly diagnosed with untreated non-small cell lung cancer. As for this clonotype: Its antigen is still unknown.

Multiplex PCR employing 32 V and 13 J primers generated amplicons of the TCR beta CDR3. TCRdb re-called the multiplex PCR reads through MiXCR, storing one row per CDR3 protein. Of 20,000 to 25,000 distinct CDR3 sequences in the sample, roughly 30% were seen once. V and J are TRBV2 and TRBJ1-1, with 8 bases identical to TRBD1. This clonotype was obtained from a middle-aged man with non-small cell lung cancer. The sample taken for sequencing was lung tumor tissue. The CDR3 loop reads CASDRGRKTEAFF. DNA of the CDR3: TGTGCCAGCGACAGGGGCAGGAAGACTGAAGCTTTCTTT. The entire variable domain, with the rest obtained from reference TRBV2 and TRBJ1-1, is as follows: EPEVTQTPSHQVTQMGQEVILRCVPISNHLYFYWYRQILGQKVEFLVSFYNNEISEKSEIFDDQFSVERPDGSNFTLKIRSTKLEDSAMYFCASDRGRKTEAFFGQGTRLTVV.